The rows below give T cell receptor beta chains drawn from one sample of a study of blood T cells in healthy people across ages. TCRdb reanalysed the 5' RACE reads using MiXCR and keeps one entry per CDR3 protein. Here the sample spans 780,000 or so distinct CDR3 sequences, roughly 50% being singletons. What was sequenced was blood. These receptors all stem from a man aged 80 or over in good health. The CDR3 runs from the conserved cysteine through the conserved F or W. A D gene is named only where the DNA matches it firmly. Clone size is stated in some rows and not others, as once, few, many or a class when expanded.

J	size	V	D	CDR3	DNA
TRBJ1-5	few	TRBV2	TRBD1	CASRDGRQGSNQPQHF	TGTGCCAGCAGGGACGGGAGACAGGGCAGCAATCAGCCCCAGCATTTT
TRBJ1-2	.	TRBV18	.	CASSPGSDYGYTF	TGTGCCAGCTCACCAGGTTCAGACTATGGCTACACCTTC
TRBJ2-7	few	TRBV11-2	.	CASSLVGGTDYEQYF	TGTGCCAGCAGCTTAGTTGGGGGGACAGACTACGAGCAGTACTTC
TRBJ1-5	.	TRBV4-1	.	CASSRTGLGDRPQHF	TGCGCCAGCAGCCGGACCGGGTTGGGGGATCGGCCCCAGCATTTT
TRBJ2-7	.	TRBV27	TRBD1	CASSPKGTGGNEQYF	TGTGCCAGCAGCCCTAAGGGGACAGGGGGGAATGAGCAGTACTTC
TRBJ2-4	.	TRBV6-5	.	CASWGGPGEQYF	TGTGCCAGCTGGGGGGGGCCTGGAGAGCAGTACTTC
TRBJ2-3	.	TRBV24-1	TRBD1	CATSDPQGAGDTQYF	TGTGCCACCAGTGATCCACAGGGGGCGGGAGATACGCAGTATTTT
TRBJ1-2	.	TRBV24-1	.	CATSDLDPARGYTF	TGTGCCACCAGTGATCTGGACCCAGCTCGGGGCTACACCTTC
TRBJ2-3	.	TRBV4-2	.	CASSPQGGLGDTQYF	TGTGCCAGCAGCCCTCAAGGGGGGTTGGGAGATACGCAGTATTTT
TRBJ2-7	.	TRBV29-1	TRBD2	CSVVAGGASSGSGEQYF	TGCAGCGTTGTGGCGGGGGGCGCATCTAGCGGGAGTGGTGAGCAGTACTTC
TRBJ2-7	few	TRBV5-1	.	CASSPGDRNEQYF	TGCGCCAGCAGCCCGGGCGACAGAAACGAGCAGTACTTC
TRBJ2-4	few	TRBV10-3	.	CAISEGRAERGAKNIQYF	TGTGCCATCAGTGAAGGAAGAGCGGAGAGGGGAGCCAAAAACATTCAGTACTTC
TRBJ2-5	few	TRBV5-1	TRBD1	CASSPRTGAGSETQYF	TGCGCCAGCAGCCCGAGGACAGGGGCAGGATCGGAGACCCAGTACTTC
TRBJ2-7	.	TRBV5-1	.	CASSRDSSSSYEQYF	TGCGCCAGCAGTCGCGACTCCTCGAGCTCCTACGAGCAGTACTTC
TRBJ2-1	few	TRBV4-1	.	CAPLRRDEQFF	TGCGCCCCCTTGCGGCGAGACGAGCAGTTCTTC
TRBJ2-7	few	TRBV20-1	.	CSARDRRAIYEQYF	TGCAGTGCTAGAGATCGTAGGGCAATCTACGAGCAGTACTTC
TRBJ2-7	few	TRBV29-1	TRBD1	CSVVGTGTGKFYEQYF	TGCAGCGTTGTAGGTACGGGGACAGGAAAATTCTACGAGCAGTACTTC
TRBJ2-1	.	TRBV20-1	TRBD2	CSADRPLAGYNEQFF	TGCAGTGCCGACAGGCCGCTAGCGGGGTACAATGAGCAGTTCTTC
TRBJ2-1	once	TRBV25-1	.	CASSVGLANNEQFF	TGTGCCAGCAGTGTCGGCTTAGCTAATAATGAGCAGTTCTTC
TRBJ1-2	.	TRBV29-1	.	CSVQENYGYTF	TGCAGCGTGCAGGAGAACTATGGCTACACCTTC
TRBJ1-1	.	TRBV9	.	CASSVDVRRAEAFF	TGTGCCAGCAGCGTAGATGTCCGCCGTGCTGAAGCTTTCTTT
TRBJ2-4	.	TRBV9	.	CASSVGADAPYIQYF	TGTGCCAGCAGCGTAGGTGCGGACGCCCCCTACATTCAGTACTTC
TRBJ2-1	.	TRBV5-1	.	CATASDGGYEQFF	TGCGCCACCGCTTCGGACGGCGGGTATGAGCAGTTCTTC
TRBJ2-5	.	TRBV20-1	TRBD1	CSARRTGARETQYF	TGCAGTGCTCGGAGAACAGGGGCTCGGGAGACCCAGTACTTC
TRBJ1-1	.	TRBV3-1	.	CASSQYNADTEAFF	TGTGCCAGCAGCCAATATAACGCGGACACTGAAGCTTTCTTT